Shown below are 18 T cell receptor beta chains from a single sample sequenced in a study of T cells expressing NK-cell markers. TCRdb reworked the 5' RACE reads into one entry per CDR3 protein, no DNA. Reported are 150,000 to 200,000 distinct CDR3 sequences; the ten largest clones contain about 18%. Material: blood T cells: a sorted CD56 or NKG2C T cell subset, CD4+ or CD8+ T cells, or bulk PBMC T cells (not recorded which). The receptors originated from a woman aged 18-69 years in good health.

The chain carries TRBV7-9 and TRBJ2-7; TCRdb returns TRBD2, unconfirmable since there is no DNA. The CDR3 is made up of 15 amino acids. Germline values: CDR1 SEHNR, CDR2 FQNEAQ (reference sequence). CDR3 in amino acids: CASSPRLAASYEQYF.

The V and J genes are TRBV6-1 and TRBJ1-1. The germline gives CDR1 MNHNS, CDR2 SASEGT. The CDR3 length is 13 residues. CDR3 amino acids: CASILLMNTEAFF.

J is TRBJ2-7 and V is TRBV6-1; TCRdb lists TRBD2, though no DNA is available to test this call. Per the germline V gene, CDR1 is MNHNS and CDR2 is SASEGT. CDR3 size: 15 residues. Here the CDR3 reads CASTRTSGVSYEQYF.

This chain uses TRBV7-3 with TRBJ2-5; the TRBD1 assignment by TCRdb is unverifiable without DNA. The germline V gene encodes CDR1 SGHTA and CDR2 FQGTGA. The length of the CDR3 is 15 residues. CDR3 loop: CASSSRSQEGETQYF.

The CDR3 here is CASSPRTETTGELFF. The chain employs TRBV9 and TRBJ2-2. Germline assignment: CDR1 SGDLS and CDR2 YYNGEE. This CDR3 contains 15 residues.

The chain carries TRBV10-3 and TRBJ2-3; TCRdb returns TRBD2, unconfirmable since there is no DNA. The CDR3 runs 15 residues. CDR1 ENHRY and CDR2 SYGVKD come from the germline V gene. The CDR3 sequence: CAAKTSGGSTDTQYF.

The CDR3 sequence is CASSQEGTGGNTIYF. The rearrangement joins TRBV3-1 to TRBJ1-3; TCRdb's D call of TRBD1 is untestable without DNA. Germline V gene data show CDR1 as LGHDT and CDR2 as YNNKEL (reference sequence). The CDR3 loop spans 15 amino acids.

The chain recombines TRBV5-1 with TRBJ1-6; the D gene TCRdb calls, TRBD1, cannot be checked with no DNA. In germline, CDR1 is SGHRS, CDR2 YFSETQ. The CDR3 is made up of 15 amino acids. The CDR3 protein is CASSPQQGLRSPLHF.

The chain is built from TRBV24-1 and TRBJ2-7; TCRdb selects TRBD1, and the lack of DNA leaves this call unchecked. Germline V gene sequence: CDR1 KGHDR, CDR2 SFDVKD. This CDR3 comprises 16 residues. This chain's CDR3 is CATSDAGQGGSYEQYF.

The chain combines TRBV5-1 with TRBJ1-6; TCRdb's D call of TRBD1 is untestable without DNA. Germline V CDR1 and CDR2: SGHRS, YFSETQ. The CDR3 is made up of 13 amino acids. The CDR3 region is CASSSDRDSPLHF.

The V and J genes are TRBV3-1 and TRBJ1-1; TCRdb proposes TRBD1, but this gene call is untestable without DNA. The CDR3 has 13 amino acids. Per the germline V gene, CDR1 is LGHDT and CDR2 is YNNKEL (reference sequence). The CDR3 loop reads CASSPRVRTEAFF.

The rearrangement joins TRBV12-3 or TRBV12-4 to TRBJ1-1; the D call from TCRdb, TRBD1, cannot be confirmed without DNA. The CDR3 contains 13 residues. The CDR3: CASGGDRQTEAFF.

J is TRBJ2-1 and V is TRBV28; with no DNA, the TCRdb D assignment of TRBD1 cannot be verified. The CDR3 loop spans 17 amino acids. Germline V CDR1 and CDR2: MDHEN, SYDVKM. CDR3 loop: CASSRSAGQGGLNEQFF.

The chain couples TRBV4-1 to TRBJ2-1; TCRdb's D call, TRBD1, is unchecked because there is no DNA. Germline-derived CDR1 and CDR2 are MGHRA and YSYEKL. The CDR3 extends over 14 amino acids. The CDR3 loop reads CASSQDPGLGEQFF.

The V call is TRBV7-7, the J call TRBJ2-1; the D gene TCRdb calls, TRBD2, cannot be checked with no DNA. Germline assignment: CDR1 SSHAT and CDR2 FNYEAQ (reference sequence). There are 12 residues in the CDR3. CDR3 protein: CASSEAGNEQFF.

This chain links TRBV9 with TRBJ2-3; lacking DNA, the TRBD1 call made by TCRdb goes unchecked. CDR1 and CDR2 (germline): SGDLS, YYNGEE. This CDR3 spans 19 amino acids. The CDR3: CATAQTGPLSFGGTDTQYF. Supplemented by reference TRBV9 and TRBJ2-3, the full variable domain reads DSGVTQTPKHLITATGQRVTLRCSPRSGDLSVYWYQQSLDQGLQFLIQYYNGEERAKGNILERFSAQQFPDLHSELNLSSLELGDSALYFCATAQTGPLSFGGTDTQYFGPGTRLTVL.

The V call is TRBV6-5, the J call TRBJ2-1; lacking DNA, the TRBD1 call made by TCRdb goes unchecked. In germline, CDR1 is MNHEY, CDR2 SVGAGI. The length of the CDR3 is 17 residues. The chain's CDR3 is CASSYSPPTGVYNEQFF.

The genes are TRBV29-1 and TRBJ2-3; the D call of TRBD2 rests on TCRdb alone, since no DNA is present to check it. CDR1 is SQVTM, CDR2 ANQGSEA, per germline. This CDR3 region has 15 residues. The CDR3 loop reads CSVAGLAGGLDTQYF.